Presented here are 8 T cell receptor beta chains from one specimen sequenced in a study of cytomegalovirus exposure and HLA in healthy donors. The PCR was carried out with 60 Vbeta primers and 13 Jbeta primers. Measured with immunoSEQ multiplex PCR; TCRdb has only the in-frame clones, and not every one. Among 110,000 to 150,000 clones, approximately 70% were seen once, and the ten largest hold around 1.9%. The specimen sequenced was PBMCs. The receptors were sampled from a woman aged 60-75 years in good health and CMV-seropositive.

The V and J genes are TRBV2 and TRBJ1-5; no firm D call. Germline CDR1 and CDR2: SNHLY and FYNNEI. The V end lost 1 base, the J end lost 7 bases, and 5 bases lay between the germline ends. The CDR3 covers 12 residues. The CDR3 loop reads CASSEGQQPQHF. CDR3 coding DNA: TGTGCCAGCAGTGAAGGGCAACAGCCCCAGCATTTT.

This chain uses TRBV18 with TRBJ1-1; TRBD1 is a possible D gene (5 bases). Trimming stripped 0 bases from V and 7 bases from J, with 9 bases between. CDR3 length: 13 amino acids. CDR1 is KGHSH, CDR2 LQKENI, per germline. The CDR3 sequence is CASSPPPGGEAFF. The CDR3 region has the DNA TGTGCCAGCTCACCACCCCCGGGGGGTGAAGCTTTCTTT.

This chain joins TRBV9 and TRBJ2-3; 12 bases are shared with TRBD2. Germline lookup yields CDR1 SGDLS and CDR2 YYNGEE. The CDR3 runs 14 residues. J lost 8 bases, V lost 6 bases, and 7 bases had no gene match. The CDR3, as DNA: TGTGCCAGCAACAGACTAGCGGGAGAAACTACGCAGTATTTT. It specifies CASNRLAGETTQYF.

This sequence joins TRBV5-1 and TRBJ2-3, with D uncertain. Germline loops: CDR1 SGHRS, CDR2 YFSETQ. The CDR3 loop spans 14 amino acids. The ends were cut back, 0 bases at V and 6 bases at J, with 11 bases in the middle. CDR3 amino acids: CASSLGPITDTQYF. The DNA for the CDR3 is TGCGCCAGCAGCTTGGGCCCTATAACTGATACGCAGTATTTT.

This chain uses TRBV19 with TRBJ1-1; D gene ambiguous. Trimming pared 5 bases from V and 3 bases from J, leaving 10 bases between. The CDR3 runs to 13 residues. Looked up from germline, CDR1 is LNHDA and CDR2 is SQIVND (reference sequence). The CDR3 here is CASSLEVDTEAFF. CDR3 bases: TGTGCCAGTAGTTTGGAGGTTGACACTGAAGCTTTCTTT.

V and J are TRBV5-1 and TRBJ2-3; TRBD2 matches at 7 bases. CDR1 is SGHRS, CDR2 YFSETQ, per germline. The CDR3 consists of 15 residues. The J segment lost 1 base and the V segment lost 0 bases, leaving 2 bases of the junction unmatched. The CDR3 here is CASSLAAGGTDTQYF. The DNA for the CDR3 is TGCGCCAGCAGCTTGGCGGCGGGAGGCACAGATACGCAGTATTTT.

This rearrangement joins TRBV27 to TRBJ2-1, with D perhaps matching TRBD2 (5 bases). The CDR3 has 14 amino acids. V shed 0 bases and J shed 6 bases, with 9 bases lying between them. CDR1 is MNHEY and CDR2 is SMNVEV in the germline V gene (reference sequence). The DNA for the CDR3 is TGTGCCAGCAGTTTATCGCGGACTGCCAATGAGCAGTTCTTC. Translated, it gives CASSLSRTANEQFF.

This clone was detected once. The chain couples TRBV11-2 to TRBJ2-1, with 11 bases identical to TRBD2. The CDR3 extends over 14 amino acids. Germline assignment: CDR1 SGHAT and CDR2 FQNNGV. After removal of 2 bases from V and 8 bases from J, the junction contained 2 bases not matched to a gene. Here the CDR3 reads CASSLTSGSYEQFF. Written as DNA, the CDR3 is TGTGCCAGCAGCTTAACTAGCGGGAGCTATGAGCAGTTCTTC.